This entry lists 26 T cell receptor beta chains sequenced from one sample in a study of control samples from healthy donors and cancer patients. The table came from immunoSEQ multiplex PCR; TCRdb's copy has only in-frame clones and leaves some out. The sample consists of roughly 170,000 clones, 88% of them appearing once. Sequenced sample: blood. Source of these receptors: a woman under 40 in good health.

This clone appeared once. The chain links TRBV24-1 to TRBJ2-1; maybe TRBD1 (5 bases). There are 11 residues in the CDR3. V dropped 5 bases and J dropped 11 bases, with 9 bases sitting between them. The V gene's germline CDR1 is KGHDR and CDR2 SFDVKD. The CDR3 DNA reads TGTGCCACCAGTGTCTCAGGGAAGCAGTTCTTC. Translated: CATSVSGKQFF.

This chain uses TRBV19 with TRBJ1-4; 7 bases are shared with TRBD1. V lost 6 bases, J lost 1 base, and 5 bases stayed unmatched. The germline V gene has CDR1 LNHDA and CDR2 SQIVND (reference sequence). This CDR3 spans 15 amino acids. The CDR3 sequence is CASSGYRGTNEKLFF. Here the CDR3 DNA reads TGTGCCAGTAGCGGCTACAGGGGAACTAATGAAAAACTGTTTTTT.

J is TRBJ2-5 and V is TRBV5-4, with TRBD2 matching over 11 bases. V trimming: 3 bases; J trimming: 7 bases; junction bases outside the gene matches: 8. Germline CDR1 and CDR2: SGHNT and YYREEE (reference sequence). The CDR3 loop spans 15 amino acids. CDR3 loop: CASSWGTSGWTTQYF. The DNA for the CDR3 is TGTGCCAGCAGCTGGGGGACTAGCGGTTGGACGACCCAGTACTTC.

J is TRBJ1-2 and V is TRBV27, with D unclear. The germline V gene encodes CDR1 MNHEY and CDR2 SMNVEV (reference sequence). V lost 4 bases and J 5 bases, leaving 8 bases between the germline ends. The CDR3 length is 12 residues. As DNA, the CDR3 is TGTGCCAGCAGTTCGGGGTCTTATGGCTACACCTTC. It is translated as CASSSGSYGYTF.

As DNA, the CDR3 is TGTGCCAGCAGTTCGATTCCAGGGGACTCTGGAAACACCATATATTTT. It is translated as CASSSIPGDSGNTIYF. The chain combines TRBV27 with TRBJ1-3; TRBD1 might be the D (6 bases). The V gene lost 4 bases and the J gene lost 0 bases, with 13 bases spanning the gap. The CDR3 length is 16 residues. CDR1 is MNHEY and CDR2 is SMNVEV in the germline V gene (reference sequence).

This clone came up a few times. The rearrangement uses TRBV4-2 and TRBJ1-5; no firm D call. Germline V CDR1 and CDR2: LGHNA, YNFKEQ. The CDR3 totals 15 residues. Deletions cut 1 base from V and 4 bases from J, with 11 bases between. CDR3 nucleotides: TGTGCCAGCAGCCAAGGGCGGTCAGCGAATCAGCCCCAGCATTTT. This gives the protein CASSQGRSANQPQHF.

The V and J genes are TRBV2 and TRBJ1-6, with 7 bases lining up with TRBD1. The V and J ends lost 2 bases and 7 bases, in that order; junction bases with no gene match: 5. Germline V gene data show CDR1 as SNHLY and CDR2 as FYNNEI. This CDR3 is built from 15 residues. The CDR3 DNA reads TGTGCCAGCAGTGAACGACAGGGCGGCAATTCACCCCTCCACTTT. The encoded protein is CASSERQGGNSPLHF.

As DNA, the CDR3 is TGTGCCAGCAGTTTAGGATGGAATGAGCAGTTCTTC. Translating it yields CASSLGWNEQFF. The chain has TRBV12-3 or TRBV12-4 and TRBJ2-1; D is unclear. The CDR3 loop spans 12 amino acids. The V end lost 1 base, the J end lost 7 bases, and 5 bases lay between the germline ends.

DNA for the CDR3: TGTGCCAGCAGTGACGGTGGGCGGGAGATAGCGACAGATACGCAGTATTTT. Its protein product is CASSDGGREIATDTQYF. The chain combines TRBV6-4 with TRBJ2-3; TRBD2 aligns across 7 bases. Germline CDR1 and CDR2: MRHNA and SNTAGT. J lost 3 bases, V lost 2 bases, and 11 bases had no gene match. The CDR3 spans 17 residues.

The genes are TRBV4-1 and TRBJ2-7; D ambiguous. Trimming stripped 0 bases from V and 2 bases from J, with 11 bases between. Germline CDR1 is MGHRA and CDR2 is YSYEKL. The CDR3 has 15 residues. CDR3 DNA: TGCGCCAGCAGCCAAGATGATATGAGAGCCTACGAGCAGTACGTC. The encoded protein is CASSQDDMRAYEQYV.

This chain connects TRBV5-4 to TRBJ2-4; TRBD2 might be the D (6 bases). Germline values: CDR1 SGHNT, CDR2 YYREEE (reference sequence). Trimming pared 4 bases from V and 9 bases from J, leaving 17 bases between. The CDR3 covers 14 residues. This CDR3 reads CASSPRTDGGIQYF. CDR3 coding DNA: TGTGCCAGCAGCCCCCGGACGGACGGGGGCATTCAGTACTTC. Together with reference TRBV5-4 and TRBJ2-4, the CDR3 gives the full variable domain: ETGVTQSPTHLIKTRGQQVTLRCSSQSGHNTVSWYQQALGQGPQFIFQYYREEENGRGNFPPRFSGLQFPNYSSELNVNALELDDSALYLCASSPRTDGGIQYFGAGTRLSVL.

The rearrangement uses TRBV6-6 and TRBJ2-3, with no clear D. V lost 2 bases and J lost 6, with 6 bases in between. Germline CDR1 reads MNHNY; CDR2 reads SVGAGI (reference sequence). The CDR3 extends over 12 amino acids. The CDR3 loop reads CASSYRSDTQYF. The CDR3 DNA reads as TGTGCCAGCAGTTACAGGTCGGATACGCAGTATTTT.

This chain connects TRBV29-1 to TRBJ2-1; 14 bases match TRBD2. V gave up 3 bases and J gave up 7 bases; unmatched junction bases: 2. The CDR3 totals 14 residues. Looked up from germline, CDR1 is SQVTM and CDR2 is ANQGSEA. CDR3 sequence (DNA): TGCAGCGTTGACGGGACTAGCGGGAGAAATGAGCAGTTCTTC. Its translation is CSVDGTSGRNEQFF.

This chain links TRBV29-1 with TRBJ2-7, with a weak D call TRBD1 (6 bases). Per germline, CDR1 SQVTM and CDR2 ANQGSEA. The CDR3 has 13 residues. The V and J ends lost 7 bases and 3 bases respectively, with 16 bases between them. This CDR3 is CSAARDTNYEQYF. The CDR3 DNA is TGCAGCGCAGCCCGGGACACCAACTACGAGCAGTACTTC.

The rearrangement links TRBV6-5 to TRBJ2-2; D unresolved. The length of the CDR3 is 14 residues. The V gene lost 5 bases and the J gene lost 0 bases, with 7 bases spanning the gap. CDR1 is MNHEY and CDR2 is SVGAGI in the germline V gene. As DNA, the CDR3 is TGTGCCAGCAGTCGCTCTCCGAACACCGGGGAGCTGTTTTTT. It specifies CASSRSPNTGELFF.

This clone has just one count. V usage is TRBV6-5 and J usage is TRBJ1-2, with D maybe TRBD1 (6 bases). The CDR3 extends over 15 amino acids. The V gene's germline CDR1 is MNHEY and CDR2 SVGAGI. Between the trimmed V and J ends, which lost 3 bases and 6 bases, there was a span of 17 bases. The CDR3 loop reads CASSYRQAGADGYTF. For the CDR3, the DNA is TGTGCCAGCAGTTATCGACAGGCGGGGGCTGATGGCTACACCTTC.

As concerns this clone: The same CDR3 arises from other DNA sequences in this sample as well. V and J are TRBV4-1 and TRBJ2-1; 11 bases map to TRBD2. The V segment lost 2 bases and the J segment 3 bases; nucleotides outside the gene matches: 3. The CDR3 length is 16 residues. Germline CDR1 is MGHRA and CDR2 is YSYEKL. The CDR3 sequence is CASSQTGTSGYNEQFF. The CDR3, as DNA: TGCGCCAGCAGCCAAACCGGGACTAGCGGCTACAATGAGCAGTTCTTC.

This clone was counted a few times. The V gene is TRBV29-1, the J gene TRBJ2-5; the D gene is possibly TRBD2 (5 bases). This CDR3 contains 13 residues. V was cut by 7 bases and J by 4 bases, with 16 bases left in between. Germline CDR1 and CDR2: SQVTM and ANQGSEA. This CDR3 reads CSAGGLLGETQYF. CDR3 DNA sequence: TGCAGCGCGGGCGGACTTCTGGGAGAGACCCAGTACTTC.

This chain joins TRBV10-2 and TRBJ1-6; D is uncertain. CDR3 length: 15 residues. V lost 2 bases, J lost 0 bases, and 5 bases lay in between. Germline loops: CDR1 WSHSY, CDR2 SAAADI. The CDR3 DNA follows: TGCGCCAGCAGTGAGGGCAGCTCCTATAATTCACCCCTCCACTTT. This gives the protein CASSEGSSYNSPLHF.

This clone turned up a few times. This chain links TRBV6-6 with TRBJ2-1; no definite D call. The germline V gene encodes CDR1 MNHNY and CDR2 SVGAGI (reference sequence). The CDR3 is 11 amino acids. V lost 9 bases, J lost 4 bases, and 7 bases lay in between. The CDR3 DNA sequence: TGTGCCAGTGGGTCGTACAATGAGCAGTTCTTC. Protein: CASGSYNEQFF.

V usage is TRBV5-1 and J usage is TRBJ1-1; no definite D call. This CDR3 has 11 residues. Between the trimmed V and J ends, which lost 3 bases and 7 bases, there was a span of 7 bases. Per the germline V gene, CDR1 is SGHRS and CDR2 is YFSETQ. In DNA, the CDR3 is TGCGCCAGCAGCTCCTATTATGAAGCTTTCTTT. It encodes CASSSYYEAFF. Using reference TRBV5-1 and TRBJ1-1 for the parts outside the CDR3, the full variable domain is KAGVTQTPRYLIKTRGQQVTLSCSPISGHRSVSWYQQTPGQGLQFLFEYFSETQRNKGNFPGRFSGRQFSNSRSEMNVSTLELGDSALYLCASSSYYEAFFGQGTRLTVV.

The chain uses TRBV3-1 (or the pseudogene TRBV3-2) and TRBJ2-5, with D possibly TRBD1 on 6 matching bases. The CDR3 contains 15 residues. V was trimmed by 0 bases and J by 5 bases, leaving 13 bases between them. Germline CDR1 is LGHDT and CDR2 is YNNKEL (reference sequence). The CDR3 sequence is CASSQDKNRAETQYF. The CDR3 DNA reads TGTGCCAGCAGCCAAGATAAAAACAGGGCGGAGACCCAGTACTTC.

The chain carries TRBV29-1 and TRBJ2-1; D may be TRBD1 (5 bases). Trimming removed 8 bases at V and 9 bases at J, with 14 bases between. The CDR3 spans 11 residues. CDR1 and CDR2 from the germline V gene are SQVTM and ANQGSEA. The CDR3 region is CSSLGLGEQFF. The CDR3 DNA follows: TGCAGCTCTCTGGGGCTTGGTGAGCAGTTCTTC.

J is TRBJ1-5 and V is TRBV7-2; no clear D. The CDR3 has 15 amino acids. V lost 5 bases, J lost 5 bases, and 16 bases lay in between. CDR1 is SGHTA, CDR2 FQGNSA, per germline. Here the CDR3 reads CASSAQAFGDQPQHF. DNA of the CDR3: TGTGCCAGCAGCGCGCAGGCTTTCGGGGATCAGCCCCAGCATTTT.

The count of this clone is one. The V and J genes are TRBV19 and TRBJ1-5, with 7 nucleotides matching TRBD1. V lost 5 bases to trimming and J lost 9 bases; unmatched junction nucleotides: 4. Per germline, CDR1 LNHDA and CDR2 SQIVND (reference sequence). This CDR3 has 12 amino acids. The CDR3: CASSAGGGPQHF. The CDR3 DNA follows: TGTGCCAGTAGTGCAGGGGGTGGGCCCCAGCATTTT.

The CDR3 bases are TGTGCCAGCAGGGGGGGGCTCAATGAGCAGTTCTTC. Encoded protein: CASRGGLNEQFF. This chain joins TRBV6-5 and TRBJ2-1; D is perhaps TRBD2 (7 bases). The CDR3 is 12 amino acids. CDR1 is MNHEY, CDR2 SVGAGI, per germline. Deletions cut 6 bases from V and 6 bases from J, with 9 bases between.